The sequence of this T cell receptor (beta chain) was determined in a study of blood T cell repertoires in COVID-19. Looking at the study overall: T cells, B-cell-depleted T cells, or PBMCs supplied cDNA or gDNA.

Per the study methods: By means of reference gene primer amplification, nucleated cell counts were estimated. Sequenced by immunoSEQ multiplex PCR; TCRdb stores in-frame clones only, minus some. That table gives V, J and clone size, and the DNA gave D and trimming. In the table there are about 20,000 clones, approximately 88% of which are singletons. V gave up 5 bases and J gave up 1 base, with 11 bases separating them. Germline V lookup: CDR1 SGHAT, CDR2 FQNNGV. This CDR3 is built from 14 residues. Everyone who took part was 18 to 89 years old, and they came from 24 US areas. Donors in Cohort 3 who had recovered were those with two negative PCRs, healthcare professional clearance, or resolution of their symptoms.

The sequencing input was PBMCs or T cells enriched from blood (not recorded which). The chain carries TRBV11-2 and TRBJ1-1; D possibly corresponds to TRBD1 (6 bases). This TCR derives from a woman aged 25 to 39 who had recovered from COVID-19. CDR3 coding DNA: TGTGCCAGCAGCGATACAGGGAAGAACACTGAAGCTTTCTTT. Translated: CASSDTGKNTEAFF. The full variable domain, with the rest looked up from reference TRBV11-2 and TRBJ1-1, is EAGVAQSPRYKIIEKRQSVAFWCNPISGHATLYWYQQILGQGPKLLIQFQNNGVVDDSQLPKDRFSAERLKGVDSTLKIQPAKLEDSAVYLCASSDTGKNTEAFFGQGTRLTVV.